This is a list of T cell receptor beta chains from one sample in a study of blood T cell repertoires in COVID-19. Sequenced by immunoSEQ multiplex PCR; TCRdb stores in-frame clones only, minus some. The sample carries 250,000 to 300,000 clones, around three quarters recorded once. The sequenced sample consisted of peripheral blood. These receptors all stem from a woman of 80 years or more with acute or convalescent COVID-19. Each CDR3 is given with its conserved first and last residue. Each record gives: CDR3 length, clone size, J gene, V gene, D gene, CDR3 protein, CDR3 DNA. D genes are given only for firm matches. Clone size is given for some rows only: seen once, a few or many times, or a class if the clone is expanded.

length: 14
size: -
J: TRBJ1-3
V: TRBV5-5
D: -
CDR3: CASSLDSFGNTIYF
DNA: TGTGCCAGCAGCTTGGATAGTTTTGGAAACACCATATATTTT

length: 13
size: -
J: TRBJ1-1
V: TRBV14
D: -
CDR3: CASSPLGQAGAFF
DNA: TGTGCCAGCAGCCCCTTGGGCCAGGCTGGGGCTTTCTTT

length: 15
size: -
J: TRBJ2-2
V: TRBV2
D: TRBD1
CDR3: CASSLQGAYTGELFF
DNA: TGTGCCAGCAGTCTACAGGGGGCGTACACCGGGGAGCTGTTTTTT

length: 14
size: -
J: TRBJ2-3
V: TRBV5-6
D: -
CDR3: CASSLVGRSDTQYF
DNA: TGTGCCAGCAGCTTGGTTGGGAGGTCAGATACGCAGTATTTT

length: 14
size: -
J: TRBJ1-2
V: TRBV30
D: -
CDR3: CAWSPRTENYGYTF
DNA: TGTGCCTGGAGTCCTCGGACAGAAAACTATGGCTACACCTTC

length: 14
size: few
J: TRBJ2-2
V: TRBV6-2/TRBV6-3
D: TRBD2
CDR3: CASSPGGNTGELFF
DNA: TGTGCCAGCAGCCCGGGGGGGAACACCGGGGAGCTGTTTTTT

length: 15
size: once
J: TRBJ2-6
V: TRBV18
D: -
CDR3: CASSPQYSGANVLTF
DNA: TGTGCCAGCTCGCCCCAGTACTCTGGGGCCAACGTCCTGACTTTC

length: 18
size: -
J: TRBJ2-2
V: TRBV7-2
D: -
CDR3: CASSFRALGGLSSGELFF
DNA: TGTGCCAGCAGCTTTCGGGCCCTGGGGGGTCTTAGCTCCGGGGAGCTGTTTTTT

length: 15
size: -
J: TRBJ1-1
V: TRBV28
D: -
CDR3: CASSLGGARNTEAFF
DNA: TGTGCCAGCAGTTTGGGGGGGGCCAGGAACACTGAAGCTTTCTTT

length: 15
size: -
J: TRBJ2-7
V: TRBV4-1
D: TRBD2
CDR3: CASSQGGGPDYEQYF
DNA: TGCGCCAGCAGCCAGGGGGGAGGGCCAGACTACGAGCAGTACTTC

length: 14
size: -
J: TRBJ1-1
V: TRBV2
D: TRBD1
CDR3: CASRQDRVNTEAFF
DNA: TGTGCCAGCAGACAGGACAGGGTGAACACTGAAGCTTTCTTT

length: 14
size: once
J: TRBJ1-1
V: TRBV5-6
D: -
CDR3: CASSGQGGQPEAFF
DNA: TGTGCCAGCAGCGGTCAAGGTGGACAGCCTGAAGCTTTCTTT

length: 13
size: once
J: TRBJ1-1
V: TRBV18
D: -
CDR3: CASSPETSRGAFF
DNA: TGTGCCAGCTCACCAGAGACAAGTAGAGGGGCTTTCTTT

length: 15
size: -
J: TRBJ2-7
V: TRBV3-1/TRBV3-2
D: -
CDR3: CASSYDYQPPYEQYF
DNA: TGTGCCAGCAGCTACGACTACCAGCCGCCTTACGAGCAGTACTTC

length: 14
size: -
J: TRBJ2-4
V: TRBV2
D: -
CDR3: CASRSQGTKNIQYF
DNA: TGTGCCAGCCGATCTCAGGGTACCAAAAACATTCAGTACTTC

length: 12
size: -
J: TRBJ2-5
V: TRBV2
D: -
CDR3: CASNRDAETQYF
DNA: TGTGCCAGCAACCGAGATGCAGAGACCCAGTACTTC

length: 15
size: -
J: TRBJ2-1
V: TRBV11-2
D: TRBD2
CDR3: CASSRPSGSVIEQFF
DNA: TGTGCCAGCAGCCGTCCTAGCGGGAGTGTCATAGAGCAGTTCTTC

length: 17
size: few
J: TRBJ2-2
V: TRBV4-1
D: -
CDR3: CASSQGKLGQKTGELFF
DNA: TGCGCCAGCAGCCAAGGGAAACTAGGACAGAAAACCGGGGAGCTGTTTTTT

length: 16
size: -
J: TRBJ2-3
V: TRBV9
D: TRBD2
CDR3: CASSVEAGGTVDTQYF
DNA: TGTGCCAGCAGCGTAGAAGCGGGGGGGACCGTAGATACGCAGTATTTT

length: 12
size: -
J: TRBJ2-4
V: TRBV29-1
D: TRBD1
CDR3: CSVGDRARVQYF
DNA: TGCAGCGTCGGGGACAGGGCTCGAGTTCAGTACTTC

length: 15
size: -
J: TRBJ1-5
V: TRBV6-5
D: -
CDR3: CASSRHGDSNQPQHF
DNA: TGTGCCAGCAGTCGCCACGGGGATAGCAATCAGCCCCAGCATTTT

length: 15
size: -
J: TRBJ2-1
V: TRBV5-4
D: TRBD2
CDR3: CASSRAGGGYNEQFF
DNA: TGTGCCAGCAGTCGGGCGGGCGGGGGGTACAATGAGCAGTTCTTC

length: 11
size: -
J: TRBJ2-5
V: TRBV11-2
D: -
CDR3: CASSLIKTQYF
DNA: TGTGCCAGCAGCTTAATCAAGACCCAGTACTTC

length: 15
size: few
J: TRBJ2-1
V: TRBV4-3
D: TRBD1
CDR3: CASSQSDRGYNEQFF
DNA: TGCGCCAGCAGCCAATCGGACAGGGGCTACAATGAGCAGTTCTTC